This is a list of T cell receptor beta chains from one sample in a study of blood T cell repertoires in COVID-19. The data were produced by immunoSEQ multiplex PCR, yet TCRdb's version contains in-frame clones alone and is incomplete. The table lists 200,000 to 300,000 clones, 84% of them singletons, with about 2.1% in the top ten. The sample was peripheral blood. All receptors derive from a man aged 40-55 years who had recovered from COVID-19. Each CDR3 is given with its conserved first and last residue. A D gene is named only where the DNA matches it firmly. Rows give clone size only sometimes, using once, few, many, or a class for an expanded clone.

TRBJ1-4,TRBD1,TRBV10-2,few,CASRTGRHEKLFF,TGCGCCAGTCGGACAGGGAGGCACGAAAAACTGTTTTTT
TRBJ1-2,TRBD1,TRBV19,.,CASSALPGQGVVGGYTF,TGTGCCAGTAGTGCTCTCCCGGGACAGGGGGTTGTAGGTGGCTACACCTTC
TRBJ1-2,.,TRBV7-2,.,CASSRGGVDGGYTF,TGTGCCAGCAGCCGGGGGGGAGTTGATGGTGGCTACACCTTC
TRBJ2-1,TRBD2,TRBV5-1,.,CASSLDDSGVAYNEQFF,TGCGCCAGCAGCTTGGACGATAGCGGGGTTGCCTACAATGAGCAGTTCTTC
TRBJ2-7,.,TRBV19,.,CASSTWGLGPYEQYF,TGTGCCAGTAGTACTTGGGGACTGGGACCCTACGAGCAGTACTTC
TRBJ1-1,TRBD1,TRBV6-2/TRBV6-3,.,CASSYTSGGPMSTEAFF,TGTGCCAGCAGTTACACGTCAGGGGGACCCATGAGCACTGAAGCTTTCTTT
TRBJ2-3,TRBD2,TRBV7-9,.,CASSLGTRGTQYF,TGTGCCAGCAGCTTAGGGACTAGAGGTACGCAGTATTTT
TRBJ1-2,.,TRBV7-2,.,CASSLGGLRDLNYGYTF,TGTGCCAGCAGCTTAGGGGGCCTCCGGGACTTAAACTATGGCTACACCTTC
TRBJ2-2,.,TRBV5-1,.,CASSITDRYTGELFF,TGCGCCAGCAGCATTACTGACAGGTACACCGGGGAGCTGTTTTTT
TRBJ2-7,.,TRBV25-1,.,CASTTGYEQYF,TGTGCCAGCACCACCGGCTACGAGCAGTACTTC
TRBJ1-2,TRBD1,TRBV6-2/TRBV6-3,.,CASSQTAMGQGYGYTF,TGTGCCAGCAGCCAGACAGCGATGGGACAGGGCTATGGCTACACCTTC
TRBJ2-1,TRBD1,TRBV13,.,CASSGGRGALNTEQFF,TGTGCCAGCTCAGGGGGTCGGGGCGCTTTAAACACTGAGCAGTTCTTC
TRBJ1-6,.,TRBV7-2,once,CASRDINSPLHF,TGTGCCAGCAGGGACATTAATTCACCCCTCCACTTT
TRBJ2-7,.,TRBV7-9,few,CASSLAPIPRGEQYF,TGTGCCAGCAGCTTAGCGCCCATCCCCAGGGGAGAGCAGTACTTC
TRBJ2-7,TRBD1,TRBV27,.,CASSLFGSGGEQYF,TGTGCCAGCAGTTTATTCGGCTCAGGGGGCGAGCAGTACTTC
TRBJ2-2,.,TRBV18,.,CASSPSGVVTGELFF,TGTGCCAGCTCACCGTCGGGGGTAGTGACCGGGGAGCTGTTTTTT
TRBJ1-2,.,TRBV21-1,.,CASSTTRDRTHGYTF,TGTGCCAGCAGCACTACCCGGGACAGGACCCATGGCTACACCTTC
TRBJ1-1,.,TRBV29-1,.,CSVGGGHQTEAFF,TGCAGCGTTGGAGGGGGTCACCAAACTGAAGCTTTCTTT
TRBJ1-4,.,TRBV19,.,CATGVLGEKLFF,TGTGCCACGGGGGTTCTCGGAGAAAAACTGTTTTTT
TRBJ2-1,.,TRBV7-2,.,CASSLSPRSYNEQFF,TGTGCCAGCAGCTTAAGCCCTAGGTCCTACAATGAGCAGTTCTTC
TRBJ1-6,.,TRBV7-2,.,CASSPQGANTPLHF,TGTGCCAGCAGCCCACAGGGAGCCAATACACCCCTCCACTTT
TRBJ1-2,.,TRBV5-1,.,CASSLAGGDYGYTF,TGCGCCAGCAGCTTGGCCGGGGGTGACTATGGCTACACCTTC
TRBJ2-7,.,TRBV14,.,CASSLHGEQYF,TGTGCCAGCAGCCTTCACGGGGAGCAGTACTTC
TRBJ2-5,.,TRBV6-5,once,CASSRGARAQETQYF,TGTGCCAGCAGTCGGGGGGCCCGCGCCCAAGAGACCCAGTACTTC
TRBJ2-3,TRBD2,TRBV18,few,CASSAAGTSRIGADTQFF,TGTGCCAGCTCAGCGGCCGGGACTAGCCGGATTGGGGCAGATACGCAGTTTTTT
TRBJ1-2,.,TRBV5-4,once,CASSLRGGGPTF,TGTGCCAGCAGCTTGAGAGGGGGGGGCCCGACCTTC
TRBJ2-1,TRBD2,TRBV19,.,CASSIPSGTYNEQFF,TGTGCCAGTAGTATACCTAGCGGTACCTACAATGAGCAGTTCTTC
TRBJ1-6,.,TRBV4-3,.,CASSQDIQGRNSPLHF,TGCGCCAGCAGCCAAGATATACAGGGAAGGAATTCACCCCTCCACTTT
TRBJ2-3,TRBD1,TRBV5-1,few,CASSGQGQGTDTQYF,TGCGCCAGCAGCGGGCAGGGACAGGGTACAGATACGCAGTATTTT
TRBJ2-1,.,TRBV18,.,CASSPRSNEQFF,TGTGCCAGCTCACCGCGAAGCAATGAGCAGTTCTTC
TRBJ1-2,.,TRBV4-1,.,CASSQDPVGVGVWSYTF,TGCGCCAGCAGCCAGGATCCTGTAGGAGTCGGCGTATGGAGCTACACCTTC
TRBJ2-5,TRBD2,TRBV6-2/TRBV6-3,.,CASSYSTRGAPKTQYF,TGTGCCAGCAGTTACTCGACGCGGGGGGCCCCGAAGACCCAGTACTTC
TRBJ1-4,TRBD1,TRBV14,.,CASSPGWQGEEKLFF,TGTGCCAGCAGCCCAGGTTGGCAGGGGGAGGAAAAACTGTTTTTT
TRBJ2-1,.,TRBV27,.,CASSFSDSDNEQFF,TGTGCCAGCAGTTTTTCAGACTCCGACAATGAGCAGTTCTTC
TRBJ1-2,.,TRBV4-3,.,CASSQARDTSNYGYTF,TGCGCCAGCAGCCAGGCTAGGGACACCTCTAACTATGGCTACACCTTC
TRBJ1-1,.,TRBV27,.,CASSLHGATNTEAFF,TGTGCCAGCAGTTTACACGGAGCTACGAACACTGAAGCTTTCTTT
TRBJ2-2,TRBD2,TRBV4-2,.,CASSRTALAGYTGELFF,TGTGCCAGCAGCCGGACCGCGCTAGCGGGGTACACCGGGGAGCTGTTTTTT
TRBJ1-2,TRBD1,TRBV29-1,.,CSAGQDGGYTF,TGCAGCGCCGGACAGGACGGTGGCTACACCTTC
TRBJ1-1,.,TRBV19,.,CASRAGEGTEAFF,TGTGCCAGTAGGGCAGGGGAGGGAACTGAAGCTTTCTTT
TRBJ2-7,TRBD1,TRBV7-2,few,CASSLVGTADYEQYF,TGTGCCAGCAGCTTAGTCGGGACAGCCGACTACGAGCAGTACTTC
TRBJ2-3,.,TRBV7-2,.,CASSLVLTQYF,TGTGCCAGCAGCTTAGTGTTAACGCAGTATTTT
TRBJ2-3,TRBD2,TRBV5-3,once,CARSSLTSGSRVRTDTQYF,TGTGCCAGAAGCTCTTTGACTAGCGGGAGCCGCGTCCGAACAGATACGCAGTATTTT
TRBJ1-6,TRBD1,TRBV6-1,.,CASSDQGAGINSPLHF,TGTGCCAGCAGTGACCAGGGGGCGGGTATTAATTCACCCCTCCACTTT
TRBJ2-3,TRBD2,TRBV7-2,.,CASSLASGGWDTQYF,TGTGCCAGCAGCTTAGCTAGCGGGGGGTGGGATACGCAGTATTTT
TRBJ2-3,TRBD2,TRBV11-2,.,CASSLGASGGGLTDTQYF,TGTGCCAGCAGCTTAGGGGCTAGCGGGGGCGGGCTCACAGATACGCAGTATTTT
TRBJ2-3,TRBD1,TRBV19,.,CASSNPGQGYTDTQYF,TGTGCCAGTAGTAACCCCGGACAGGGATACACAGATACGCAGTATTTT
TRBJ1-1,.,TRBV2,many,CASSVRGDGTEAFF,TGTGCCAGCAGTGTCAGGGGTGATGGCACTGAAGCTTTCTTT
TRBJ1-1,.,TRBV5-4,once,CASSPHLTANTEAFF,TGTGCCAGCAGCCCCCATTTGACAGCGAACACTGAAGCTTTCTTT
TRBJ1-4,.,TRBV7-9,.,CASSLGGGTNEKLFF,TGTGCCAGCAGCTTAGGGGGAGGAACTAATGAAAAACTGTTTTTT
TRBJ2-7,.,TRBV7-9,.,CASSSPSGVAGYEQYF,TGTGCCAGCAGCTCACCCTCGGGGGTGGCAGGGTACGAGCAGTACTTC
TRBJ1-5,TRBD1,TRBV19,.,CASSVGTGVINQPQHF,TGTGCCAGTAGTGTCGGGACAGGGGTAATCAATCAGCCCCAGCATTTT